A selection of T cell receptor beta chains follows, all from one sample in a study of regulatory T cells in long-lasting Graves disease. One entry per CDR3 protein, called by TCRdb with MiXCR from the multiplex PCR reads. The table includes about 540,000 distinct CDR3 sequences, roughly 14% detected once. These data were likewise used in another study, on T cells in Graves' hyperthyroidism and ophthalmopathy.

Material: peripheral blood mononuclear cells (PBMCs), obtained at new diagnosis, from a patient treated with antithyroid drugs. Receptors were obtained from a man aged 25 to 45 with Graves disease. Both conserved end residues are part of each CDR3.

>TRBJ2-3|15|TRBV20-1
CSAPAASGFTDTQYF
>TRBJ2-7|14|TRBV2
CASRGIPSNHEQYF
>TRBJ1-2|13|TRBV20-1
CSARDRTNYGYTF
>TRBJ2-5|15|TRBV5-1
CASSSYAGTEETQYF
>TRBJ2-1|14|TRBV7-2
CASSARGSYNEQFF
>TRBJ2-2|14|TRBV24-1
CATSVLADTGELFF
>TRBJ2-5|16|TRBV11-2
CASSTTSGRSGETQYF
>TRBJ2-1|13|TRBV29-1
CSVERGQDYEQFF
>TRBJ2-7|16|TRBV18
CASSLRLAGVFHEQYF
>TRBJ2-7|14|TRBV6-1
CASSEWGSGGEQYF
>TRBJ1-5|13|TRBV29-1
CSASTRYDQPQHF
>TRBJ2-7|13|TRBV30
CACLRDRIYEQYF
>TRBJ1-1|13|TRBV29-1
CSVQVQEGIEAFF
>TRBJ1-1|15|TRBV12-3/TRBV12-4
CASSYYGHKIAEAFF
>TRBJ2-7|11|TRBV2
CASCDSYEQYF
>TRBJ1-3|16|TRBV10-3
CAIRSRTEHSGNTIYF
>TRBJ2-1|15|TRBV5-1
CASSLVAGVRGEQFF
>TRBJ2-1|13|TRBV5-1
CASSLPASDEQFF
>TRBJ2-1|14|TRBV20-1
CSASWTSGTHEQFF
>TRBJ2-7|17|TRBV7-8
CASSLKGLQLAGYEQYF
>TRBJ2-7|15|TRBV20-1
CSANLLAGTSYEQYF
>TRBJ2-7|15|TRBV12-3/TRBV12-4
CASSRQVTVSYEQYF
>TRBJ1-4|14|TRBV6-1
CASSPAATNEKLFF
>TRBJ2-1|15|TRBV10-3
CAIRLGLARVNEQFF
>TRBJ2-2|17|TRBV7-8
CASSFGLAGVKTGELFF
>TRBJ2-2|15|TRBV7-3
CASSLGGLDTGELFF
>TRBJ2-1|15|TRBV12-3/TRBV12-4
CASRDVPSSYNEQFF
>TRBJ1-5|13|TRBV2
CAGRRGIGQPQHF
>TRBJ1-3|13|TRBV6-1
CASTNYPSDTIYF
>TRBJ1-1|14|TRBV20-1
CSARTGTANTEAFF
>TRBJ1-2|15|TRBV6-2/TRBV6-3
CASSQGPGGFRGYTF
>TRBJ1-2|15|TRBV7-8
CTSSLAVTEPFGYTF
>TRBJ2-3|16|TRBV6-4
CASSANRGLGTDTQYF
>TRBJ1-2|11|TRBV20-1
CSARQGIGYTF
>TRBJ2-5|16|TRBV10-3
CAISESVGVIRETQYF
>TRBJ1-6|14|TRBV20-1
CSARESSYNSPLHF
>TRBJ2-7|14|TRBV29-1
CSVEEGLGAGEQYF
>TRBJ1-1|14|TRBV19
CASSFLGENTEAFF
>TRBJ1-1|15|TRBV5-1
CASSLVPGANTEALF
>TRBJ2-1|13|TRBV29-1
CSVGLALPNEQFF
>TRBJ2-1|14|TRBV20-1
CSAEWTGGGNEQFF